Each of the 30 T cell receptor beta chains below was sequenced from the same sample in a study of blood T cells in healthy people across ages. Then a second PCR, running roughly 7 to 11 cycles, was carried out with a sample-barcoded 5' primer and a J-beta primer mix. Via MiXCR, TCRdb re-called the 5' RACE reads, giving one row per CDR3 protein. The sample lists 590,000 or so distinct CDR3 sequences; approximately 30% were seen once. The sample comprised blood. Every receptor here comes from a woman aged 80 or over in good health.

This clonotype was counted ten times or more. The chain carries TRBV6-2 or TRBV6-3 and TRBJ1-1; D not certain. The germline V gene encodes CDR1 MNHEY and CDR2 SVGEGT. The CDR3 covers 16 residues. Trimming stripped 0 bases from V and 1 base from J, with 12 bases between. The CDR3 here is CASSYSPLFKNTEAFF. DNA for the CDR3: TGTGCCAGCAGTTACTCGCCCCTTTTCAAGAACACTGAAGCTTTCTTT.

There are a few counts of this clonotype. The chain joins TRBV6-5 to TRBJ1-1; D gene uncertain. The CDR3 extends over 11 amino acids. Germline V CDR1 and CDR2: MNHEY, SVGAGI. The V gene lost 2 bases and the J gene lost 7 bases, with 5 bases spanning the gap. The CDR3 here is CASSYAGEAFF. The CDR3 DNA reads TGTGCCAGCAGTTACGCGGGTGAAGCTTTCTTT.

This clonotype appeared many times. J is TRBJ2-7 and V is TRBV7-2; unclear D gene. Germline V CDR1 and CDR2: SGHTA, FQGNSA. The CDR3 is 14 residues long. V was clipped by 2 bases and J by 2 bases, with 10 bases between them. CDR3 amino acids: CASSLRAGAYEQYF. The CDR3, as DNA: TGTGCCAGCAGCTTAAGGGCAGGAGCCTACGAGCAGTACTTC.

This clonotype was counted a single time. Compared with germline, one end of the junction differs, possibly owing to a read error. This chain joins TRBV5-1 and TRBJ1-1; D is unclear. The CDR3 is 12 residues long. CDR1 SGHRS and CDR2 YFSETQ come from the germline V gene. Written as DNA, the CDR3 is TGCACCAGCAGCGCCGGAGGGACTGAAGCTTTCTTT. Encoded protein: CTSSAGGTEAFF.

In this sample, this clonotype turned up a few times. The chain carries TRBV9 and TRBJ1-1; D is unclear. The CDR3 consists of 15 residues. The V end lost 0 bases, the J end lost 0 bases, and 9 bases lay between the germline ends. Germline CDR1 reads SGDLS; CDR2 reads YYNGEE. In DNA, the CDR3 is TGTGCCAGCAGCGTAGCGGGTGGGGTGAACACTGAAGCTTTCTTT. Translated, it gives CASSVAGGVNTEAFF. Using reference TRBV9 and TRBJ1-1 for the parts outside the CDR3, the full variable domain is DSGVTQTPKHLITATGQRVTLRCSPRSGDLSVYWYQQSLDQGLQFLIQYYNGEERAKGNILERFSAQQFPDLHSELNLSSLELGDSALYFCASSVAGGVNTEAFFGQGTRLTVV.

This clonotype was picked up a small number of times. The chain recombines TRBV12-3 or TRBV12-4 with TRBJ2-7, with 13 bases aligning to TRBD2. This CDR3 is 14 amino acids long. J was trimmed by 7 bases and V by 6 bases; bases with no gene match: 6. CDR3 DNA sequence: TGTGCCAGCAGGACTAGCGGGGGGAGCGATGAGCAGTACTTC. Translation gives CASRTSGGSDEQYF.

CDR3 protein: CASSEDGRGIRNQPQHF. In DNA, the CDR3 is TGTGCCAGCAGTGAAGATGGTAGGGGCATACGTAATCAGCCCCAGCATTTT. The chain is built from TRBV6-1 and TRBJ1-5, with D possibly TRBD1 on 5 matching bases. The CDR3 is made up of 17 amino acids. Trimming took off 1 base at V and 4 bases at J, with 17 bases between the two ends. Germline loops: CDR1 MNHNS, CDR2 SASEGT.

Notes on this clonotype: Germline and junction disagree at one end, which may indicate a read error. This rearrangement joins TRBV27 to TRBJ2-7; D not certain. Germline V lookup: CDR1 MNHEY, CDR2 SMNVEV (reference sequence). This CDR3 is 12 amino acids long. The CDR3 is CAGSFNGYEQYF. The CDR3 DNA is TGTGCCGGCAGTTTTAACGGCTACGAGCAGTACTTC.

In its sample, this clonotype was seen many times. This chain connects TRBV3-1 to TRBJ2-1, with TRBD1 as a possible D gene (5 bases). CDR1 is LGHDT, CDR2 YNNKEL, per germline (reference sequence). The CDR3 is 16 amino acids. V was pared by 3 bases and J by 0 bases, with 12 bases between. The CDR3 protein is CASSQGLDSSYNEQFF. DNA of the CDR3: TGTGCCAGCAGCCAGGGGCTCGATAGCTCCTACAATGAGCAGTTCTTC.

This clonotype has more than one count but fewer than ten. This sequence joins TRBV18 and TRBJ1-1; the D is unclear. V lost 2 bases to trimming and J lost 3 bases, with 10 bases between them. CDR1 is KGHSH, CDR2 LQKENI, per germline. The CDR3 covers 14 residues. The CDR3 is CASSPRNLDTEAFF. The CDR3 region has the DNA TGTGCCAGCTCACCAAGGAACCTGGACACTGAAGCTTTCTTT.

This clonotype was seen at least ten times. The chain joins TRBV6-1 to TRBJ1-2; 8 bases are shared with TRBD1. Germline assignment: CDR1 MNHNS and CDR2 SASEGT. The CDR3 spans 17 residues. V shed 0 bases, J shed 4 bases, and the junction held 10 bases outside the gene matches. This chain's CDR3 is CASSEALGTGVSYGYTF. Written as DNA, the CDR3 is TGTGCCAGCAGTGAAGCGCTCGGGACAGGTGTTTCCTATGGCTACACCTTC.

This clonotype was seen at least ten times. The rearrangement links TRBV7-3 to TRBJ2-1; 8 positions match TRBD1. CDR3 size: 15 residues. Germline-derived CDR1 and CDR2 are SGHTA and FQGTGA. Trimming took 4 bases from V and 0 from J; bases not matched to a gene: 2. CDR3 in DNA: TGTGCCAGCAGCTCAACAGGGGGCTCCTACAATGAGCAGTTCTTC. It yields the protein CASSSTGGSYNEQFF.

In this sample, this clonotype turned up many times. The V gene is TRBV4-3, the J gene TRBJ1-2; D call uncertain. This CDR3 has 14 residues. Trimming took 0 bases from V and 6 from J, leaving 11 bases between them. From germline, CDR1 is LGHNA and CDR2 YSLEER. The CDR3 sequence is CASSQEVGLHGYTF. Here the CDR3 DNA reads TGCGCCAGCAGCCAAGAAGTAGGGTTACATGGCTACACCTTC.

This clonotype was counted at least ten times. CDR3 region: CASSTGQGRNEQYF. The CDR3 DNA is TGTGCCAGCAGTACGGGACAGGGGCGGAACGAGCAGTACTTC. V is TRBV6-6 and J is TRBJ2-7; 10 nucleotides match TRBD1. With V trimmed by 5 bases and J by 5 bases, 6 bases remained unmatched. Germline V gives CDR1 MNHNY, CDR2 SVGAGI (reference sequence). This CDR3 region has 14 residues.

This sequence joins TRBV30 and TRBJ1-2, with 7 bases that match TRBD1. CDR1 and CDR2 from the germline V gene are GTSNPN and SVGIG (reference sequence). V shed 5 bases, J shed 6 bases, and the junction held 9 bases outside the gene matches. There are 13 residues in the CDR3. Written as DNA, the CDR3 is TGTGCCTGGCAGGGGGGCTTTGACGATGGCTACACCTTC. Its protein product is CAWQGGFDDGYTF.

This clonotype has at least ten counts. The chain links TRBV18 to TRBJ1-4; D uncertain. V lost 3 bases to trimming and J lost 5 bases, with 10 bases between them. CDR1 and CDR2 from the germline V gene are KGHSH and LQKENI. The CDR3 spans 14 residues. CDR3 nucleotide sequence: TGTGCCAGCTCACCGAAGCGGGAGAATGAAAAACTGTTTTTT. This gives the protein CASSPKRENEKLFF. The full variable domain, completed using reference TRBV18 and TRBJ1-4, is NAGVMQNPRHLVRRRGQEARLRCSPMKGHSHVYWYRQLPEEGLKFMVYLQKENIIDESGMPKERFSAEFPKEGPSILRIQQVVRGDSAAYFCASSPKRENEKLFFGSGTQLSVL.

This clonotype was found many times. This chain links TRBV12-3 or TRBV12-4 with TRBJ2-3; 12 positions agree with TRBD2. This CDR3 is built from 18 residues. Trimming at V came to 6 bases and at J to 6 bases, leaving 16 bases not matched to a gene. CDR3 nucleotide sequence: TGTGCCAGCAGGCACGCCGGACTAGCGGGGCACCGGAGGGATACGCAGTATTTT. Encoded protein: CASRHAGLAGHRRDTQYF.

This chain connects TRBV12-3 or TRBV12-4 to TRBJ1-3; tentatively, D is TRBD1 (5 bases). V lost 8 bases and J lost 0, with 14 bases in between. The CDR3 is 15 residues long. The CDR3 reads CASRGPGASGNTIYF. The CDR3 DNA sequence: TGTGCCAGCCGGGGCCCCGGGGCCTCTGGAAACACCATATATTTT.

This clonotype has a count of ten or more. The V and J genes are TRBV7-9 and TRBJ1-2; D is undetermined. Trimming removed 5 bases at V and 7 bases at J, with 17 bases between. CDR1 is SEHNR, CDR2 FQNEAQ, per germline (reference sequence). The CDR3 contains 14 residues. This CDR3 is CASSPTAEGAGYTF. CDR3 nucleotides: TGTGCCAGCAGCCCCACCGCGGAAGGTGCTGGCTACACCTTC.

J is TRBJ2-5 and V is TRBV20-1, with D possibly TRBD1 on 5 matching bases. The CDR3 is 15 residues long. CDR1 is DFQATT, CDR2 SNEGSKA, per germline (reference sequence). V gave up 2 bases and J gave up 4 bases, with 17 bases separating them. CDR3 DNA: TGCAGTGCTAGACTTTATTCTAGGGGCGCAGAGACCCAGTACTTC. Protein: CSARLYSRGAETQYF.

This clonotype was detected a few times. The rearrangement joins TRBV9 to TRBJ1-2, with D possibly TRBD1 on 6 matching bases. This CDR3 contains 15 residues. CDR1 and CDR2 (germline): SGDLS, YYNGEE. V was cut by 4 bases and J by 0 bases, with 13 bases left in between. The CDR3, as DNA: TGTGCCAGCAGCATACGGGGGGGCGCTAACTATGGCTACACCTTC. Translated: CASSIRGGANYGYTF.

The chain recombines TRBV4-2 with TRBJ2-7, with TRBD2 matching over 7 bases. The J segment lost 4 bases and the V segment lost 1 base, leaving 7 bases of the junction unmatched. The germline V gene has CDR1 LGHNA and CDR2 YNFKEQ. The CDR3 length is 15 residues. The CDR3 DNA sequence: TGTGCCAGCAGCCAAGGCCTGACTAGCCGTTACGAGCAGTACTTC. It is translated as CASSQGLTSRYEQYF.

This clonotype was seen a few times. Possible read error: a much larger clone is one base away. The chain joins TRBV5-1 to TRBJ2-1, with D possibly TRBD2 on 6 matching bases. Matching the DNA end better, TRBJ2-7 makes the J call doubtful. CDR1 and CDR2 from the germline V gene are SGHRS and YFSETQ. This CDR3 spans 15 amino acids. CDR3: CASSGYGTPYNEQYF. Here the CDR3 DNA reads TGCGCCAGCAGCGGGTACGGGACTCCTTACAATGAGCAGTACTTC.

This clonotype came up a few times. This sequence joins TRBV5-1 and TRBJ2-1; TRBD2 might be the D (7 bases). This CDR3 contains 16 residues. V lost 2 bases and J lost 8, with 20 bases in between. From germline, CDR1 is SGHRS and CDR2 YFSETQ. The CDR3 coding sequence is TGCGCCAGCAGCTTCGGGGGGCCGGCCTCGATGGATGAGCAGTTCTTC. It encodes CASSFGGPASMDEQFF.

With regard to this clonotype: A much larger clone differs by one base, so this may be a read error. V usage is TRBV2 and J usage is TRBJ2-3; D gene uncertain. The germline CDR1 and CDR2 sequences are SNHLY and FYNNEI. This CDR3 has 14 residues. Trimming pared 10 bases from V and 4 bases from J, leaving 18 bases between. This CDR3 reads CANYRASGADTQYF. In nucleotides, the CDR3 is TGTGCCAACTACCGGGCCTCAGGCGCAGATACGCAGTATTTT.

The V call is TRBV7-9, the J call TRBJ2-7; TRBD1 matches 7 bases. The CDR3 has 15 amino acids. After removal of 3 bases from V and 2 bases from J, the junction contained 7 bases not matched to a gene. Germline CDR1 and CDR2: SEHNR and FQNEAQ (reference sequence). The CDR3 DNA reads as TGTGCCAGCAGCTTTACAGGGGATGGTCCCTACGAGCAGTACTTC. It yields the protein CASSFTGDGPYEQYF.

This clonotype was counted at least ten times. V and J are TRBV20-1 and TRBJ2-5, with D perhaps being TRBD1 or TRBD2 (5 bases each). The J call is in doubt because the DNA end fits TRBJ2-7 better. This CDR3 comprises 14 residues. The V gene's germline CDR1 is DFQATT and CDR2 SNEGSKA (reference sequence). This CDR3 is CSARRAGLASEQYF. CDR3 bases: TGCAGTGCTAGACGGGCAGGGCTAGCTAGCGAGCAGTACTTC.

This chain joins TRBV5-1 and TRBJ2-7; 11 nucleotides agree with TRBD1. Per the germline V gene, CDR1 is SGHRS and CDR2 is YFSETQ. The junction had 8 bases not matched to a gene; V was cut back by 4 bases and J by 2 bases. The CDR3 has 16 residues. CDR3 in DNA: TGCGCCAGCAGCGGAGGACAGGGGGCTAAGACCTACGAGCAGTACTTC. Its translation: CASSGGQGAKTYEQYF.

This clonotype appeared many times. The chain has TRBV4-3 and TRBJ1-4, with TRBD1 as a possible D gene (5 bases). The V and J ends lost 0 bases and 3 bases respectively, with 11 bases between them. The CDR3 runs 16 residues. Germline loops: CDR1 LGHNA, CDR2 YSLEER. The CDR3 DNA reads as TGCGCCAGCAGCCAAGAGCTAAGGGGACCTAATGAAAAACTGTTTTTT. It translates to CASSQELRGPNEKLFF.

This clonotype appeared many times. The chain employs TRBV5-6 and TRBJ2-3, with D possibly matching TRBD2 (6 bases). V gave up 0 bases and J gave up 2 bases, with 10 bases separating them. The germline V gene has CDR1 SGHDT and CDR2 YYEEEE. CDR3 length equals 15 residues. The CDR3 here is CASSLATSFTDTQYF. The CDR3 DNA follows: TGTGCCAGCAGCTTGGCAACTAGCTTCACAGATACGCAGTATTTT. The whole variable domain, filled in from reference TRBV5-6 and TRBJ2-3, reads DAGVTQSPTHLIKTRGQQVTLRCSPKSGHDTVSWYQQALGQGPQFIFQYYEEEERQRGNFPDRFSGHQFPNYSSELNVNALLLGDSALYLCASSLATSFTDTQYFGPGTRLTVL.